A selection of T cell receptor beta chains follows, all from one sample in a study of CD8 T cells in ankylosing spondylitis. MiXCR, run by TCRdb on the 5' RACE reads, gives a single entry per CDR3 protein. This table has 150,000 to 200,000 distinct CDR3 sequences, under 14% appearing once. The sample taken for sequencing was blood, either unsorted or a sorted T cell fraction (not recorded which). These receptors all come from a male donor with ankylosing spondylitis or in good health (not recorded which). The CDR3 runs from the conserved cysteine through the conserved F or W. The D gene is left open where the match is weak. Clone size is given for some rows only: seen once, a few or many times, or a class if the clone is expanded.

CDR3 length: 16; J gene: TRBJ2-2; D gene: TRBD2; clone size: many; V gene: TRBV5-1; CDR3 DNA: TGCGCCAGCAGCGTCCGACTAGCGGGGGGTAACGGGGAGCTGTTTTTT; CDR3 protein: CASSVRLAGGNGELFF
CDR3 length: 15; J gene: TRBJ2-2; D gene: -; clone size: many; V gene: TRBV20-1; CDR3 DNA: TGCAGTGCTAGAGATCGGGGGAAGAACACCGGGGAGCTGTTTTTT; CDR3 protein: CSARDRGKNTGELFF
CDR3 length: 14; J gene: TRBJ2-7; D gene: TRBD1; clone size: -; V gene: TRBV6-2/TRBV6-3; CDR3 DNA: TGTGCCAGCAGTTCTGACGGGACAGTCTACGAGCAGTACTTC; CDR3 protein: CASSSDGTVYEQYF
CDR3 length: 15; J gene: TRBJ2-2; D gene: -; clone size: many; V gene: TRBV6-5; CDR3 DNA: TGTGCCAGCAGTTACTGGGAAGAGGGGGGCGGGGAGCTGTTTTTT; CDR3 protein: CASSYWEEGGGELFF
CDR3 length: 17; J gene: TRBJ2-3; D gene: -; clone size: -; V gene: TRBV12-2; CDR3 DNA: TGTGCAAGTCGCTTAGCGTTCCGAGCGGGAAAGGCAGATACGCAGTATTTT; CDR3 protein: CASRLAFRAGKADTQYF
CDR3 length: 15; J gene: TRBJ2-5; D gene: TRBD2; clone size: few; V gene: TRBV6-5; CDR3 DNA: TGTGCCAGCAGTTATCTCGGGAGGGGCCAAGAGACCCAGTACTTC; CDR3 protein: CASSYLGRGQETQYF
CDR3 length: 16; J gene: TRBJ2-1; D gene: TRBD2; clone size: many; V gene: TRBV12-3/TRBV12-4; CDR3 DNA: TGTGCCAGCAGTTTTTCGACTAGCGGGGGGTACAATGAGCAGTTCTTC; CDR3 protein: CASSFSTSGGYNEQFF
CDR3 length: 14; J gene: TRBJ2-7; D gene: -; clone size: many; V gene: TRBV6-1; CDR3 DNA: TGTGCCAGCAGCCAAAACAGGGTTGGCTACGAGCAGTACTTC; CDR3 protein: CASSQNRVGYEQYF
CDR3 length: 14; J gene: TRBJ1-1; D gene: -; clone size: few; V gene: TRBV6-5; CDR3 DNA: TGTGCCAGCAGCTACCCCCGGCCGAACACTGAAGCTTTCTTT; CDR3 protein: CASSYPRPNTEAFF
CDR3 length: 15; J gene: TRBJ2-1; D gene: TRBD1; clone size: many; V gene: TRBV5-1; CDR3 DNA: TGCGCCAGCAGCACAACAGGGGGATCTGGCAATGAGCAGTTCTTC; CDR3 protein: CASSTTGGSGNEQFF
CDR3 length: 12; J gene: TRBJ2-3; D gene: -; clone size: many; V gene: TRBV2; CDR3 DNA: TGTGCCAGCAGTGTCGGGCAGGGCCCGCAGTATTTT; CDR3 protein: CASSVGQGPQYF
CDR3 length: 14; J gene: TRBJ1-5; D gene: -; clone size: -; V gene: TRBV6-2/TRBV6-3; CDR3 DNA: TGTGCCAGCACACCAGGTGGGCCCCCAGAGCCCCAGCATTTT; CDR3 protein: CASTPGGPPEPQHF
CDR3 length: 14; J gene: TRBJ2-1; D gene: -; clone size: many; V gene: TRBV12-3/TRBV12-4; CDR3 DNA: TGTGCCAGCAGTCCGACTATCACAAACAATGAGCAGTTCTTC; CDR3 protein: CASSPTITNNEQFF
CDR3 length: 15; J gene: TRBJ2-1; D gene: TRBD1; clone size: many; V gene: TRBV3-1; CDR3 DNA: TGTGCCAGCAGCTCGACAGGGGGGTCGATGAATGAGCAGTTCTTC; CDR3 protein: CASSSTGGSMNEQFF
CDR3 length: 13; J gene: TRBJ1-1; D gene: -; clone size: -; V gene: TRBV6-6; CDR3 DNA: TGTGCCAGCAGTTATGCGGGGGACACTGAAGCTTTCTTT; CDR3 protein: CASSYAGDTEAFF
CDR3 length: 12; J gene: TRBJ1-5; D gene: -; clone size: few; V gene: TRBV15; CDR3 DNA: TGTGCCACCAGCTATTGGGGGTCAGACGTACTTTTT; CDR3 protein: CATSYWGSDVLF
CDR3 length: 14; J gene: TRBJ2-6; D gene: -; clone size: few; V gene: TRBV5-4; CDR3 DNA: TGTGCCAGCAGAAGGGGGACTGGGGCCAACGTCCTGACTTTC; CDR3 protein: CASRRGTGANVLTF
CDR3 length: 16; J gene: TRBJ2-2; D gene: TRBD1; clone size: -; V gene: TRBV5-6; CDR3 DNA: TGTGCCAGCAGCTACTTCCGGGACAGGGAGAACGGGGAGCTGTTTTTT; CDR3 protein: CASSYFRDRENGELFF
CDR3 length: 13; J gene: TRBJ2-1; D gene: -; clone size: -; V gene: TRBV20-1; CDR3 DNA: TGCAGTGCTAGCGGGAGTGCGTACAATGAGCAGTTCTTC; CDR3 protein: CSASGSAYNEQFF
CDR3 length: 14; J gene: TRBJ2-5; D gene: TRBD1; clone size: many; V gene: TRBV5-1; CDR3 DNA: TGCGCCAGCTTCGACAGGGGGCGCGGGGAGACCCAGTACTTC; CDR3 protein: CASFDRGRGETQYF
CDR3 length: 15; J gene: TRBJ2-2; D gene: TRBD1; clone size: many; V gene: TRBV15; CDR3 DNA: TGTGCCACCAGCGGCGGGACAGGGGTTACTATGGAGCTGTTTTTT; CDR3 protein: CATSGGTGVTMELFF
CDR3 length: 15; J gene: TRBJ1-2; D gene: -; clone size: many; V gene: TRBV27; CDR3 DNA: TGTGCCAGCAGTATAGGACAGTCTCCTTTCGATGGCTACACCTTC; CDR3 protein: CASSIGQSPFDGYTF
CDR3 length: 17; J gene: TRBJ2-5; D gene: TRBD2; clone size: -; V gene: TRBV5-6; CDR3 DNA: TGTGCCAGCAGCTTTACGGGACTAGCGGGGCCCCAAGAGACCCAGTACTTC; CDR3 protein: CASSFTGLAGPQETQYF
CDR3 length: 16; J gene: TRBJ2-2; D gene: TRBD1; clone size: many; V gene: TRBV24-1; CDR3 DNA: TGTGCCACCAGTGACCTCGGACAGGGGAACACCGGGGAGCTGTTTTTT; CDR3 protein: CATSDLGQGNTGELFF
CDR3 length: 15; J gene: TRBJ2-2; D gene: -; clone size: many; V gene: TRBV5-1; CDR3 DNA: TGCGCCAGCAATTTCGGGCCCCCTTACACCGGGGAGCTGTTTTTT; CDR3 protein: CASNFGPPYTGELFF
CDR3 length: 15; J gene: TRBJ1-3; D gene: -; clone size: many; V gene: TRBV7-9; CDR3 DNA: TGTGCCAGCAGCCGGTCCGGGGTCTCAGGAAACACCATATATTTT; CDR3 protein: CASSRSGVSGNTIYF
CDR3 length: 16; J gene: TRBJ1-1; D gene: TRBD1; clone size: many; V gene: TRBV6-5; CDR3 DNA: TGTGCCAGCAGTTACCTGTCAGGGGGAGGCGACACTGAAGCTTTCTTT; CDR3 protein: CASSYLSGGGDTEAFF
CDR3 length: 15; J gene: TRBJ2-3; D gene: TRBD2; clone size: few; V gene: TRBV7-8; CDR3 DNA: TGTGCCAGCAACCGCCTAGCGGGGGACACAGATACGCAGTATTTT; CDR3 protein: CASNRLAGDTDTQYF
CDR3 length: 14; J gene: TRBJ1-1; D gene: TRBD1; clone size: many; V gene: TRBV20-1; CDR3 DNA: TGCAGTGCTAGAGTGAGGGGGCGAAACACTGAAGCTTTCTTT; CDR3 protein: CSARVRGRNTEAFF
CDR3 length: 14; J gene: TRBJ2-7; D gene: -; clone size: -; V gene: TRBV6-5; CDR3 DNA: TGTGCCAGCAGTTATCCGGAAAGGTCCTACGAGCAGTACTTC; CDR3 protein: CASSYPERSYEQYF
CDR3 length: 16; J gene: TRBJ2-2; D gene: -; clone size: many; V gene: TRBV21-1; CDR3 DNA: TGTGCCAGCCGAGGACTAGCGGGGGAAAGCACCGGGGAGCTGTTTTTT; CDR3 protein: CASRGLAGESTGELFF
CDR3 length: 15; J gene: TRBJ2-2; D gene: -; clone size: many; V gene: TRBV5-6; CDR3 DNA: TGTGCCAGCAGCTTGGTTGGAAGGCACACCGGGGAGCTGTTTTTT; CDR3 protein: CASSLVGRHTGELFF
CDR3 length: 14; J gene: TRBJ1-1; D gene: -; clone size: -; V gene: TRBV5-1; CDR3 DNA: TGCGCCAGCAGCTTGGCCCAAGGAAACACTGAAGCTTTCTTT; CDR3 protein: CASSLAQGNTEAFF
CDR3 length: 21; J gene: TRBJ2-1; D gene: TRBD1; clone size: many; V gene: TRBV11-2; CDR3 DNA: TGTGCCAGGTCCGGGACAGGGATAATATGGGCATGGGGGCGGCAAGACAATGAGCAGTTCTTC; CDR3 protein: CARSGTGIIWAWGRQDNEQFF
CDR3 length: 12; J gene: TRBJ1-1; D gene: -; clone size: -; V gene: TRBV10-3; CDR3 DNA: TGTGCCATCAGTGACAAGAACACTGAAGCTTTCTTT; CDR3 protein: CAISDKNTEAFF
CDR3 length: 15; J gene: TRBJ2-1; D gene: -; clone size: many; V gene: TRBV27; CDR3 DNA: TGTGCCAGCAGTTTCGGGATGAGCTCCTACAATGAGCAGTTCTTC; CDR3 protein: CASSFGMSSYNEQFF
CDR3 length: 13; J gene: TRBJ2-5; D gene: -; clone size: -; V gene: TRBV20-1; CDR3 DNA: TGCAGTGCTACGCCACTAGCTCGGGAGACCCAGTACTTC; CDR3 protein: CSATPLARETQYF
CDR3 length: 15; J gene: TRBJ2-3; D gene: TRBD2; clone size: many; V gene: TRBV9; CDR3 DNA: TGTGCCAGCAGCGGAGCGGGACTAAGCACAGATACGCAGTATTTT; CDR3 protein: CASSGAGLSTDTQYF
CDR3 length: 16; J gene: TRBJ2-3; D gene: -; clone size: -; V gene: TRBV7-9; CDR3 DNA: TGTGCCAGCAGCTTCAGGGGGGGGCAAAGCACAGATACGCAGTATTTT; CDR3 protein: CASSFRGGQSTDTQYF
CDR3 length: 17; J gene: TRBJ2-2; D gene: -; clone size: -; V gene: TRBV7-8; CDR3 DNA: TGTGCCATGGGCCCGGCGCTCCGGACCGGGAACACCGGGGAGCTGTTTTTT; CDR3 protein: CAMGPALRTGNTGELFF